This passage covers 14 T cell receptor beta chains from one sample sequenced in a study of molecular identifiers for immune sequencing clone quantification. TCRdb itself ran the PCR reads through MiXCR, one entry per CDR3 protein. The sample lists about 500,000 distinct CDR3 sequences, 20% to 25% occurring once. The sequenced sample was naive CD8+ T cells from blood, with Jurkat cell RNA spiked in. Subset: FACS-sorted CD8+CD4-CCR7+CD45RA+ naive T cells. The source of these receptors is a human donor in good health. Some libraries in this study had Jurkat cell RNA spiked in.

The chain combines TRBV19 with TRBJ1-5; 9 nucleotides agree with TRBD1. Germline CDR1 and CDR2: LNHDA and SQIVND (reference sequence). This CDR3 is built from 18 residues. Trimming cost V 1 base and J 2 bases; bases outside gene matches: 9. The CDR3 DNA follows: TGTGCCAGTAGTATAGGGACAGGGGAGACTTTGGGCAATCAGCCCCAGCATTTT. It yields the protein CASSIGTGETLGNQPQHF. The full variable domain, completed using reference TRBV19 and TRBJ1-5, is DGGITQSPKYLFRKEGQNVTLSCEQNLNHDAMYWYRQDPGQGLRLIYYSQIVNDFQKGDIAEGYSVSREKKESFPLTVTSAQKNPTAFYLCASSIGTGETLGNQPQHFGDGTRLSIL.

This clonotype was seen many times. The chain employs TRBV5-4 and TRBJ2-7; 8 nucleotides line up with TRBD1. The CDR3 sequence is 15 residues long. Germline lookup yields CDR1 SGHNT and CDR2 YYREEE (reference sequence). The V segment lost 1 base and the J segment 2 bases; nucleotides outside the gene matches: 5. CDR3 sequence (DNA): TGTGCCAGCAGCTTGTCCGACAGGGGCACCTACGAGCAGTACTTC. This sequence encodes CASSLSDRGTYEQYF.

This chain uses TRBV7-8 with TRBJ2-1, with 10 bases aligning to TRBD2. Germline loops: CDR1 SGHVS, CDR2 FQNEAQ. The J segment lost 5 bases and the V segment lost 3 bases, leaving 4 bases of the junction unmatched. CDR3 length: 15 amino acids. For the CDR3, the DNA is TGTGCCAGCAGCTTCCCCCTAGCGGGGGACAATGAGCAGTTCTTC. Its translation is CASSFPLAGDNEQFF.

This chain connects TRBV6-1 to TRBJ2-5; 9 bases line up with TRBD2. The trim removed 0 bases at V and 1 base at J, leaving 6 bases unmatched. Germline V gene lookup returns CDR1 MNHNS and CDR2 SASEGT. This CDR3 is 17 amino acids long. CDR3 amino acids: CASSEAFPSGIQETQYF. The CDR3 DNA follows: TGTGCCAGCAGTGAAGCCTTTCCTAGCGGGATCCAAGAGACCCAGTACTTC.

This clonotype has a single count. A much larger clone lies one base from this, so it may be a read error. This chain joins TRBV6-1 and TRBJ2-1, with D maybe TRBD1 (6 bases). CDR3 size: 21 residues. Per germline, CDR1 MNHNS and CDR2 SASEGT. Trimming shortened V by 0 bases and J by 0 bases, and 24 bases separated the two germline ends. Written as DNA, the CDR3 is TGTGCCAGCAGTGAAGCGTGGGTTTCGCCCGGGACAATGAGCTCCTACAATGAGCAGTTCTTC. Encoded protein: CASSEAWVSPGTMSSYNEQFF.

In the case of this clonotype: With a much larger clone just one base away, this may be a read error. The rearrangement uses TRBV28 and TRBJ2-3; D uncertain. The better agreement between TRBJ1-5 and the DNA end casts doubt on the J call. The CDR3 has 15 amino acids. CDR1 is MDHEN and CDR2 is SYDVKM in the germline V gene. This CDR3 is CASTVQAGWADTQHF. Written as DNA, the CDR3 is TGTGCCAGCACCGTCCAGGCGGGGTGGGCAGATACGCAGCATTTT.

In its sample, this clonotype was seen a few times. V and J are TRBV7-9 and TRBJ1-1; D is uncertain. This CDR3 has 16 residues. V lost 5 bases and J 2 bases, leaving 18 bases between the germline ends. Per germline, CDR1 SEHNR and CDR2 FQNEAQ (reference sequence). CDR3 sequence: CASSPTPRQVNTEAFF. CDR3 DNA: TGTGCCAGCAGCCCAACTCCGCGGCAGGTTAACACTGAAGCTTTCTTT.

On this clonotype: This may be a read error, as it is one base from a much larger clone. This chain uses TRBV4-1 with TRBJ2-7; D uncertain. CDR3 length: 15 residues. Germline lookup yields CDR1 MGHRA and CDR2 YSYEKL. CDR3 bases: TGCGTCAGCAGCCAAGATCCGCAGAGCTGGTACGAGCAGTACTTC. This codes for CVSSQDPQSWYEQYF.

The chain joins TRBV19 to TRBJ2-1; D is undetermined. The V gene's germline CDR1 is LNHDA and CDR2 SQIVND (reference sequence). The V end was cut by 5 bases, the J end by 8 bases, with 10 bases between. CDR3 length: 12 residues. CDR3 nucleotides: TGTGCCAGTAGTCCCTCTCTTTATGAGCAGTTCTTC. Translation: CASSPSLYEQFF.

The chain employs TRBV28 and TRBJ2-5; 9 bases line up with TRBD1. V was clipped by 6 bases and J by 5 bases; unmatched bases: 10. This CDR3 region has 15 residues. Per germline, CDR1 MDHEN and CDR2 SYDVKM. The CDR3, as DNA: TGTGCCAGCAGCCCCGGACAGGGGACTCTGGAGACCCAGTACTTC. Amino acid sequence: CASSPGQGTLETQYF. Based on the CDR3 plus reference TRBV28 and TRBJ2-5, the full variable domain is DVKVTQSSRYLVKRTGEKVFLECVQDMDHENMFWYRQDPGLGLRLIYFSYDVKMKEKGDIPEGYSVSREKKERFSLILESASTNQTSMYLCASSPGQGTLETQYFGPGTRLLVL.

The chain combines TRBV7-8 with TRBJ1-1; no definite D call. This CDR3 comprises 12 residues. The germline CDR1 and CDR2 sequences are SGHVS and FQNEAQ. CDR3 bases: TGTGCAGCTGAGCGAGGACCCCTCTCAGCTTTCTTT. Amino acid sequence: CAAERGPLSAFF.

The V gene is TRBV20-1, the J gene TRBJ2-7, with TRBD1 matching 8 bases. The germline V gene encodes CDR1 DFQATT and CDR2 SNEGSKA (reference sequence). V lost 6 bases and J lost 5; bases outside the gene matches: 21. This CDR3 has 17 amino acids. The chain's CDR3 is CSAPTTMDRALWDEQYF. The CDR3 region has the DNA TGCAGTGCCCCGACTACTATGGACAGGGCACTTTGGGACGAGCAGTACTTC.

This clonotype was seen repeatedly, ten times or more. The J gene is TRBJ2-5, the V gene TRBV27; no definite D call. CDR3 length equals 13 residues. Trimming removed 5 bases from V and 5 bases from J, with 12 bases in between. CDR1 is MNHEY, CDR2 SMNVEV, per germline (reference sequence). The CDR3 loop reads CASSRTTLETQYF. DNA for the CDR3: TGTGCCAGCAGTCGAACCACCCTGGAGACCCAGTACTTC.

The chain joins TRBV6-1 to TRBJ1-1; 8 bases agree with TRBD1. Germline CDR1 reads MNHNS; CDR2 reads SASEGT. Trimming cost V 6 bases and J 11 bases; bases outside gene matches: 8. The CDR3 loop spans 12 amino acids. The CDR3 bases are TGTGCCAGCAGGAATCAGGGGGCGCGGGCTTTCTTT. This codes for CASRNQGARAFF.